What follows are 29 T cell receptor beta chains derived from one specimen sequenced in a study of identical twins. TCRdb reprocessed the 5' RACE reads with MiXCR, giving one entry per CDR3 protein. The sample holds a few hundred thousand distinct CDR3 sequences; around 15% are singletons and the top ten take around 0.48%. Another study also made use of these data, one on yellow fever vaccine responses in identical twins.

Sequenced: CD4+ T cells sorted from blood. These receptors all stem from a woman in her late teens or twenties in good health.

A few counts support this clonotype. The chain carries TRBV2 and TRBJ2-7; no definite D call. V lost 5 bases to trimming and J lost 4 bases, with 9 bases between them. Germline V gene data show CDR1 as SNHLY and CDR2 as FYNNEI. The CDR3 is made up of 12 amino acids. CDR3 protein: CASSLQLYEQYF. In nucleotides, the CDR3 is TGTGCCAGCAGTTTACAGTTATACGAGCAGTACTTC. The entire variable domain, with the rest obtained from reference TRBV2 and TRBJ2-7, is as follows: EPEVTQTPSHQVTQMGQEVILRCVPISNHLYFYWYRQILGQKVEFLVSFYNNEISEKSEIFDDQFSVERPDGSNFTLKIRSTKLEDSAMYFCASSLQLYEQYFGPGTRLTVT.

The genes are TRBV3-1 and TRBJ1-4, with TRBD1 matching over 8 bases. The V gene's germline CDR1 is LGHDT and CDR2 YNNKEL (reference sequence). The CDR3 has 17 amino acids. Trimming removed 3 bases from V and 2 bases from J; junction bases left unmatched: 8. The CDR3 DNA follows: TGTGCCAGCAGCCAGACTACAGGGGGTGCGACTAATGAAAAACTGTTTTTT. It codes for CASSQTTGGATNEKLFF.

This clonotype was counted ten times or more. This chain uses TRBV5-1 with TRBJ2-1; a weak D match, TRBD1 (5 bases). CDR1 is SGHRS and CDR2 is YFSETQ in the germline V gene. The length of the CDR3 is 14 residues. The V gene lost 2 bases and the J gene lost 4 bases, with 10 bases spanning the gap. CDR3 in amino acids: CASSLGAAYNEQFF. CDR3 DNA sequence: TGCGCCAGCAGCTTAGGGGCAGCTTACAATGAGCAGTTCTTC.

V gene TRBV2 combines with J gene TRBJ2-7; weak D call: TRBD2 (6 bases). V shed 2 bases and J shed 2 bases, with 10 bases lying between them. Germline loops: CDR1 SNHLY, CDR2 FYNNEI. There are 14 residues in the CDR3. The CDR3 DNA sequence: TGTGCCAGCAGTGAACGGGAGCTAACCTACGAGCAGTACTTC. Translated: CASSERELTYEQYF. Full variable domain (remainder filled in from reference TRBV2 and TRBJ2-7): EPEVTQTPSHQVTQMGQEVILRCVPISNHLYFYWYRQILGQKVEFLVSFYNNEISEKSEIFDDQFSVERPDGSNFTLKIRSTKLEDSAMYFCASSERELTYEQYFGPGTRLTVT.

This clonotype occurred a few times. V and J are TRBV24-1 and TRBJ1-3, with 8 bases lining up with TRBD1. The germline V gene has CDR1 KGHDR and CDR2 SFDVKD. J lost 7 bases, V lost 3 bases, and 10 bases had no gene match. The CDR3 has 16 residues. The DNA of the CDR3 is TGTGCCACCAGTGATGGAGAGAAGACAGGGGAGAACACCATATATTTT. It is translated as CATSDGEKTGENTIYF.

This clonotype was picked up a small number of times. J is TRBJ2-3 and V is TRBV20-1; TRBD2 matches at 10 bases. The CDR3 runs to 14 residues. Germline values: CDR1 DFQATT, CDR2 SNEGSKA (reference sequence). The J segment lost 5 bases and the V segment lost 3 bases, leaving 5 bases of the junction unmatched. The CDR3 loop is CSASQREGGDTQYF. The CDR3 DNA reads TGCAGTGCTAGTCAGCGGGAGGGGGGAGATACGCAGTATTTT.

CDR3 sequence reads: CASSPGWDGCYEQYF. The CDR3 DNA is TGTGCCAGCAGCCCCGGGTGGGACGGGTGCTACGAGCAGTACTTC. The chain joins TRBV6-9 to TRBJ2-7; D may correspond to TRBD1 or TRBD2 (5 bases each). V lost 6 bases and J 3 bases, leaving 18 bases between the germline ends. This CDR3 is built from 15 residues. Per the germline V gene, CDR1 is MNHGY and CDR2 is SVAAGI.

The chain recombines TRBV5-1 with TRBJ1-2; 7 bases fit TRBD1. This CDR3 comprises 15 residues. V was clipped by 5 bases and J by 4 bases; unmatched bases: 11. Germline-derived CDR1 and CDR2 are SGHRS and YFSETQ. The CDR3 sequence: CASRSGGATSYGYTF. The CDR3 DNA sequence: TGCGCCAGCAGATCAGGGGGGGCTACTTCCTATGGCTACACCTTC.

This clonotype was seen a handful of times. CDR3 nucleotide sequence: TGCGCCAGCAGTGACTTAAGGGCGGACAGGTCCAAAGAGACCCAGTACTTC. It is translated as CASSDLRADRSKETQYF. This rearrangement joins TRBV10-2 to TRBJ2-5; TRBD1 aligns across 7 bases. J was trimmed by 3 bases and V by 3 bases; bases with no gene match: 13. Germline loops: CDR1 WSHSY, CDR2 SAAADI. CDR3 length: 17 residues.

The table lists this clonotype with a few counts. V gene TRBV5-1 combines with J gene TRBJ2-7; 11 bases align to TRBD2. The CDR3 covers 16 residues. V lost 4 bases and J lost 3; bases outside the gene matches: 9. Germline CDR1 is SGHRS and CDR2 is YFSETQ. CDR3 residues: CASSKVAGGPNYEQYF. CDR3 sequence (DNA): TGCGCCAGCAGCAAGGTAGCGGGAGGGCCGAACTACGAGCAGTACTTC.

This clonotype has a handful of counts. The chain recombines TRBV6-2 or TRBV6-3 with TRBJ1-1; D might be TRBD1 (6 bases). Trimming removed 7 bases at V and 0 bases at J, with 12 bases between. The CDR3 has 14 amino acids. Germline values: CDR1 MNHEY, CDR2 SVGEGT. CDR3 sequence: CASIGQPMNTEAFF. CDR3 DNA sequence: TGTGCCAGCATAGGACAGCCAATGAACACTGAAGCTTTCTTT.

This clonotype has a count of ten or more. The rearrangement joins TRBV12-3 or TRBV12-4 to TRBJ1-5, with 9 positions matching TRBD1. J gave up 4 bases and V 6 bases, and 7 bases lay outside the gene matches. This CDR3 has 15 amino acids. This CDR3 reads CASSSDRGRNQPQHF. Here the CDR3 DNA reads TGTGCCAGCAGCTCTGACAGGGGGAGGAATCAGCCCCAGCATTTT.

This chain connects TRBV4-1 to TRBJ2-1; D might be TRBD2 (6 bases). Looked up from germline, CDR1 is MGHRA and CDR2 is YSYEKL. CDR3 length: 17 amino acids. With 4 bases removed from V and 4 bases from J, the gap between germline ends came to 20 bases. In DNA form, the CDR3 reads TGCGCCAGCAGCCTAATACCGGGGGTCACCGCTTACAATGAGCAGTTCTTC. Translating it yields CASSLIPGVTAYNEQFF.

The V and J genes are TRBV28 and TRBJ1-6; TRBD1 matches 7 bases. V lost 5 bases to trimming and J lost 11 bases; unmatched junction nucleotides: 9. Looked up from germline, CDR1 is MDHEN and CDR2 is SYDVKM. The CDR3 is 14 amino acids. The CDR3 nucleotides read TGTGCCAGCAGTCCAGACAGGGTCTTGACACCCCTCCACTTT. It encodes CASSPDRVLTPLHF. Full variable domain (rest looked up from reference TRBV28 and TRBJ1-6): DVKVTQSSRYLVKRTGEKVFLECVQDMDHENMFWYRQDPGLGLRLIYFSYDVKMKEKGDIPEGYSVSREKKERFSLILESASTNQTSMYLCASSPDRVLTPLHFGNGTRLTVT.

This clonotype turned up a few times. The chain links TRBV5-1 to TRBJ2-3, with a weak D call TRBD1 (5 bases). V lost 2 bases to trimming and J lost 2 bases, with 15 bases between them. This CDR3 contains 16 residues. Per germline, CDR1 SGHRS and CDR2 YFSETQ. For the CDR3, the DNA is TGCGCCAGCAGCTTAGCAGGGTCATATAACACAGATACGCAGTATTTT. It encodes CASSLAGSYNTDTQYF.

The sample holds a few counts of this clonotype. The chain couples TRBV7-7 to TRBJ2-2; no definite D call. V dropped 2 bases and J dropped 3 bases, with 7 bases sitting between them. CDR3 length: 14 residues. CDR1 and CDR2 (germline): SSHAT, FNYEAQ (reference sequence). CDR3 loop: CASSLMQYTGELFF. In nucleotides, the CDR3 is TGTGCCAGCAGCTTAATGCAGTACACCGGGGAGCTGTTTTTT.

V usage is TRBV6-5 and J usage is TRBJ2-3; D may be TRBD1 (5 bases). The germline V gene has CDR1 MNHEY and CDR2 SVGAGI. The V end lost 3 bases, the J end lost 0 bases, and 13 bases lay between the germline ends. The CDR3 contains 16 residues. CDR3 in amino acids: CASSYRGSPSTDTQYF. Written as DNA, the CDR3 is TGTGCCAGCAGTTATAGGGGATCTCCTAGCACAGATACGCAGTATTTT.

This clonotype was detected only a few times. The chain employs TRBV7-2 and TRBJ1-5; TRBD1 agrees at 8 bases. The CDR3 is 15 residues long. The germline V gene has CDR1 SGHTA and CDR2 FQGNSA. V dropped 4 bases and J dropped 10; count of bases not matched to a gene: 12. The CDR3 DNA reads TGTGCCAGCAGCTCAGGGGGCGGAGGGTCATTACCCCAGCATTTT. Its translation: CASSSGGGGSLPQHF.

The rearrangement uses TRBV7-8 and TRBJ1-2; TRBD1 is a possible D gene (6 bases). CDR3 length equals 14 residues. Germline CDR1 is SGHVS and CDR2 is FQNEAQ. Between the trimmed V and J ends, which lost 5 bases and 4 bases, there was a span of 14 bases. CDR3 loop: CASSPRDTVYGYTF. In nucleotides, the CDR3 is TGTGCCAGCAGCCCAAGGGACACCGTCTATGGCTACACCTTC.

The rearrangement links TRBV9 to TRBJ2-2; 8 nucleotides agree with TRBD1. Trimming took 4 bases from V and 6 from J; bases not matched to a gene: 14. This CDR3 spans 17 amino acids. Germline V gene sequence: CDR1 SGDLS, CDR2 YYNGEE. In DNA, the CDR3 is TGTGCCAGCAGCATCTCCGCCCGGACAGGGCCGTCCGGGGAGCTGTTTTTT. This sequence encodes CASSISARTGPSGELFF. Drawing the rest from reference TRBV9 and TRBJ2-2, the complete variable domain is DSGVTQTPKHLITATGQRVTLRCSPRSGDLSVYWYQQSLDQGLQFLIQYYNGEERAKGNILERFSAQQFPDLHSELNLSSLELGDSALYFCASSISARTGPSGELFFGEGSRLTVL.

V gene TRBV20-1 combines with J gene TRBJ2-3, with D possibly TRBD2 on 6 matching bases. Germline CDR1 and CDR2: DFQATT and SNEGSKA (reference sequence). The CDR3 loop spans 14 amino acids. Trimming removed 6 bases from V and 2 bases from J, with 15 bases in between. The CDR3 region is CSARITSTTDTQYF. The CDR3 nucleotides are TGCAGTGCCCGCATCACTAGCACCACAGATACGCAGTATTTT.

The V and J genes are TRBV6-5 and TRBJ1-1, with a possible D match to TRBD1 (5 bases). The CDR3 contains 15 residues. Trimming stripped 2 bases from V and 2 bases from J, with 12 bases between. CDR1 is MNHEY, CDR2 SVGAGI, per germline. CDR3 amino acids: CASSYLTGRNTEAFF. The CDR3 nucleotides read TGTGCCAGCAGTTACCTAACAGGTAGAAACACTGAAGCTTTCTTT.

V is TRBV28 and J is TRBJ2-3, with 9 bases lining up with TRBD1. V shed 6 bases and J 5 bases; nucleotides not matched to a gene: 9. This CDR3 is built from 15 residues. Germline V gene data show CDR1 as MDHEN and CDR2 as SYDVKM. For the CDR3, the DNA is TGTGCCAGCAGCTTAACCGGGACAGGGCTAGATACGCAGTATTTT. Protein product: CASSLTGTGLDTQYF.

In its sample, this clonotype was seen a few times. The gene calls are TRBV5-1 and TRBJ2-3; D remains ambiguous. The germline gives CDR1 SGHRS, CDR2 YFSETQ. This CDR3 spans 14 amino acids. The germline V and J ends were trimmed by 4 bases and 1 base, with 10 bases remaining between them. In DNA form, the CDR3 reads TGCGCCAGCAGCGACCAGCGCGGCACAGATACGCAGTATTTT. Amino acid sequence: CASSDQRGTDTQYF.

This chain uses TRBV18 with TRBJ2-2, with D unclear. The CDR3 loop spans 13 amino acids. CDR1 and CDR2 from the germline V gene are KGHSH and LQKENI. The V gene lost 1 base and the J gene lost 6 bases, with 6 bases spanning the gap. The CDR3 DNA sequence: TGTGCCAGCTCACCACATGGCGCCGGGGAGCTGTTTTTT. This sequence encodes CASSPHGAGELFF.

This clonotype has ten or more counts. This chain links TRBV10-3 with TRBJ2-3, with TRBD1 as a possible D gene (6 bases). The CDR3 sequence is 14 residues long. CDR1 and CDR2 from the germline V gene are ENHRY and SYGVKD. Trimming left V 0 bases short and J 2 bases short, with 6 bases between. The CDR3 sequence: CAISESGATDTQYF. The CDR3 DNA is TGTGCCATCAGTGAGTCGGGGGCCACAGATACGCAGTATTTT.

This chain connects TRBV20-1 to TRBJ2-1, with no clear D. Germline CDR1 reads DFQATT; CDR2 reads SNEGSKA (reference sequence). Trimming stripped 3 bases from V and 4 bases from J, with 10 bases between. The CDR3 is made up of 13 amino acids. The CDR3 nucleotides are TGCAGTGCTAGCGAGGTCCTTTACAATGAGCAGTTCTTC. Protein sequence: CSASEVLYNEQFF.

This clonotype occurred many times. Its ends do not fully match the called genes, so a read error is possible. V and J are TRBV7-9 and TRBJ1-5; unclear D gene. CDR1 and CDR2 from the germline V gene are SEHNR and FQNEAQ (reference sequence). The CDR3 runs to 15 residues. CDR3 in DNA: TGCGCCAGCAGCCTTGGAGGCGCGGGGAATCAGCCCCAGCATTTT. Its translation is CASSLGGAGNQPQHF.

The chain has TRBV12-3 or TRBV12-4 and TRBJ2-6; the D gene is possibly TRBD1 (6 bases). V was trimmed by 4 bases and J by 0 bases, leaving 10 bases between them. The length of the CDR3 is 16 residues. CDR3 in amino acids: CASSSDSHSGANVLTF. In DNA, the CDR3 is TGTGCCAGCAGTTCGGACAGTCACTCTGGGGCCAACGTCCTGACTTTC.